This T cell receptor beta chain derives from a study of long-term antiretroviral therapy in people with HIV. Study overall: A decade or so separates the oldest specimens from the later 2015 immediate-ART recommendation. Study conclusions and caveats: On ART adherence, viral resistance or therapy changes, no data were available.

In the case of this clone: Its antigen remains unidentified.

The cryopreserved samples used held 1-10 million PBMC prior to extraction of DNA. Germline V gives CDR1 MNHEY, CDR2 SVGAGI. V lost 0 bases, J lost 5 bases, and 5 bases lay in between. The CDR3 is made up of 13 amino acids. Survey-level immunoSEQ v3.0 assays were run. Measured with immunoSEQ multiplex PCR; TCRdb has only the in-frame clones, and not every one. The sample has about 28,000 clones, 70% to 90% seen once. The gene calls are TRBV6-5 and TRBJ1-5; D is unclear. Material: unsorted PBMCs, obtained 0.8 years before starting antiretroviral therapy. The origin of this receptor is a man younger than 30 with HIV. This CDR3 reads CASSYSLYQPQHF. The CDR3 DNA reads TGTGCCAGCAGTTACTCACTATATCAGCCCCAGCATTTT.